This TCR beta chain appears in the sequencing data of a study of T cells in Graves' hyperthyroidism and ophthalmopathy. CDR1 SGHDN and CDR2 FVKESK come from the germline V gene. The CDR3 is 16 residues long. The V end was cut by 1 base, the J end by 5 bases, with 17 bases between. This clonotype showed up just once. The PBMCs were sourced from fresh peripheral blood (about 9.7 ml). RNA transcripts served as the template for amplifying TCR beta CDR3 regions. HTBI primers were employed in a first-round RT-PCR of the TCR CDR3. TCRdb independently ran MiXCR on the multiplex PCR reads; one entry per CDR3 protein. The sample records under 450,000 distinct CDR3 sequences, 15% to 17% being singletons.

Sequences were obtained from blood. This chain links TRBV14 with TRBJ2-5, with D possibly TRBD1 on 5 matching bases. The sequence was obtained from a woman under 30 with Graves' hyperthyroidism. The CDR3 protein is CASSQGPPGAWETQYF. The DNA for the CDR3 is TGTGCCAGCAGCCAAGGTCCCCCTGGGGCTTGGGAGACCCAGTACTTC.